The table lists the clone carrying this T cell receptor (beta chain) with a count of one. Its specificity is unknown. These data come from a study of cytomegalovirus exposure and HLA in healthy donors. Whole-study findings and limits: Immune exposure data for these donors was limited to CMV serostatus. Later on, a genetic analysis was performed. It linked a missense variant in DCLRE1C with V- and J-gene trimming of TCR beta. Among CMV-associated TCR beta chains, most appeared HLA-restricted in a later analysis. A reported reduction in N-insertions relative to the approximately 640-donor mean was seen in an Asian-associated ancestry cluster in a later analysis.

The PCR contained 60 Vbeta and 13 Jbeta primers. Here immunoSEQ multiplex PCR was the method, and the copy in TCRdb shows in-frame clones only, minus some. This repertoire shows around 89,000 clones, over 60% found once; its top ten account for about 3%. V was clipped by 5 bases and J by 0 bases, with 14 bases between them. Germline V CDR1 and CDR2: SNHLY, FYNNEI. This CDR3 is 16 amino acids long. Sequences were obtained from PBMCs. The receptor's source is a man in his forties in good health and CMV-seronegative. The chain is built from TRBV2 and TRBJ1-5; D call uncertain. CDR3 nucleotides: TGTGCCAGCAGTTATTACAGAGACAATAGCAATCAGCCCCAGCATTTT. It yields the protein CASSYYRDNSNQPQHF.